Below, one T cell receptor beta chain is given with its context. This sample was included in a study of blood T cell repertoires in COVID-19. Profiling relied on immunoSEQ multiplex PCR, and the TCRdb table lists in-frame clones only, not all of them. The table has roughly 300,000 clones, around 85% seen once. Trimming pared 3 bases from V and 1 base from J, leaving 13 bases between. CDR1 is GTSNPN and CDR2 is SVGIG in the germline V gene (reference sequence). The CDR3 has 14 amino acids. What was sequenced was PBMCs or T cells enriched from blood (not recorded which). The J gene is TRBJ2-7, the V gene TRBV30, with D maybe TRBD2 (6 bases). This TCR came from a woman in her forties or fifties who had recovered from COVID-19. CDR3 in amino acids: CAWRAPTSSYEQYF. The CDR3 DNA reads as TGTGCCTGGAGGGCCCCGACTAGTTCCTACGAGCAGTACTTC.